The 22 T cell receptor beta chains below were found in one sample sequenced in a study of CXCR3-negative and CXCR3-positive naive CD8 T cells. Study results and limitations: TRB CDR3 hydrophobicity was greater in CXCR3-positive naive cells than in CXCR3-negative naive cells.

Their antigens remain unidentified. The TRB libraries of cDNA were built by UMI-labeled 5' RACE. TCRdb re-called the 5' RACE reads; one entry per CDR3 protein, DNA not given. In total, the table holds tens of thousands of distinct CDR3 sequences. The specimen sequenced was naive CXCR3+ CD8+ T cells from blood. Indicated subset: CD45RO-CCR7+CD27+CD95- naive CD8+ T cells expressing CXCR3 (TNR3+). These TCRs come from a human donor in good health. Some clones in this sample may be carry-over from other donors' samples.

V usage is TRBV6-5 and J usage is TRBJ2-5; the D call from TCRdb, TRBD2, cannot be confirmed without DNA. The CDR3 is 15 residues long. Germline values: CDR1 MNHEY, CDR2 SVGAGI. The CDR3: CASSYGLAEKETQYF.

This chain uses TRBV4-1 with TRBJ2-1; as DNA is missing, the TRBD2 call by TCRdb cannot be tested. The CDR3 totals 15 residues. Germline values: CDR1 MGHRA, CDR2 YSYEKL. The CDR3 sequence is CASSQTSGRFGEQFF.

This chain uses TRBV29-1 with TRBJ2-1; checking the TCRdb D call of TRBD2 is not possible without DNA. Germline loops: CDR1 SQVTM, CDR2 ANQGSEA. The length of the CDR3 is 14 residues. Here the CDR3 reads CSVEGGFGGDEQFF.

The gene calls are TRBV28 and TRBJ1-4; TCRdb proposes TRBD1, but this gene call is untestable without DNA. CDR1 and CDR2 (germline): MDHEN, SYDVKM. The CDR3 is 15 residues long. The CDR3 loop reads CASSFDRVANEKLFF.

The chain combines TRBV6-5 with TRBJ2-7; the D gene TCRdb calls, TRBD1, cannot be checked with no DNA. CDR1 and CDR2 (germline): MNHEY, SVGAGI. This CDR3 spans 13 amino acids. This CDR3 reads CASSRTHRDEQYF.

This chain joins TRBV28 and TRBJ2-7; TCRdb indicates TRBD1, and absent DNA this call remains unverified. Germline loops: CDR1 MDHEN, CDR2 SYDVKM. This CDR3 is built from 14 residues. CDR3 residues: CASSLGRGIYEQYF.

The genes are TRBV28 and TRBJ1-1. The CDR3 length is 15 residues. CDR1 is MDHEN and CDR2 is SYDVKM in the germline V gene. The CDR3 here is CASSLVNRMNTEAFF.

The chain has TRBV28 and TRBJ2-5; without DNA, the TCRdb call of TRBD2 cannot be checked. This CDR3 contains 15 residues. Germline V gene sequence: CDR1 MDHEN, CDR2 SYDVKM. CDR3 loop: CASSGFLADEETQYF.

This chain uses TRBV5-5 with TRBJ1-1; TCRdb names TRBD1, which stays unverified in the absence of DNA. CDR3 length equals 14 residues. The germline CDR1 and CDR2 sequences are SGHKS and YYEKEE (reference sequence). The CDR3 protein is CASSLVGQNTEAFF.

The chain employs TRBV29-1 and TRBJ2-7; the TCRdb D gene call, TRBD1, has no DNA to confirm it. The CDR3 covers 13 residues. Germline V gene sequence: CDR1 SQVTM, CDR2 ANQGSEA. The CDR3: CSVEDQTGYEQYF.

The genes are TRBV5-6 and TRBJ2-3; TCRdb's assignment of TRBD2 cannot be checked, as there is no DNA. The CDR3 loop spans 16 amino acids. Germline V CDR1 and CDR2: SGHDT, YYEEEE. The CDR3: CASSSVAGDLTDTQYF.

The V call is TRBV24-1, the J call TRBJ1-5; TCRdb outputs TRBD1, but without DNA this stays unchecked. The CDR3 has 14 amino acids. CDR1 and CDR2 (germline): KGHDR, SFDVKD. This chain's CDR3 is CATSGQGVNQPQHF.

CDR3 in amino acids: CASSYGREGTEAFF. V is TRBV6-6 and J is TRBJ1-1. The CDR3 runs to 14 residues. Germline-derived CDR1 and CDR2 are MNHNY and SVGAGI (reference sequence).

This chain joins TRBV27 and TRBJ2-1; no DNA is available, so the TRBD2 call from TCRdb remains unchecked. Germline V gene data show CDR1 as MNHEY and CDR2 as SMNVEV (reference sequence). CDR3 length equals 15 residues. CDR3 sequence: CASSRRGSSYNEQFF.

The chain is built from TRBV27 and TRBJ2-3; TCRdb calls TRBD1, which cannot be checked without DNA. Germline assignment: CDR1 MNHEY and CDR2 SMNVEV (reference sequence). The CDR3 has 15 residues. The CDR3 loop reads CASSLAGIGTDTQYF.

This chain joins TRBV24-1 and TRBJ1-5; TCRdb outputs TRBD1, but without DNA this stays unchecked. Germline values: CDR1 KGHDR, CDR2 SFDVKD. The CDR3 is 14 residues long. The CDR3 sequence: CATSDWDSRQPQHF.

The chain recombines TRBV7-9 with TRBJ1-2; the TCRdb call, TRBD1, lacks DNA for checking. CDR1 and CDR2 (germline): SEHNR, FQNEAQ (reference sequence). There are 15 residues in the CDR3. CDR3 sequence reads: CASSPTDRGLGGYTF.

The chain joins TRBV30 to TRBJ1-2. The CDR3 runs to 12 residues. CDR1 and CDR2 (germline): GTSNPN, SVGIG (reference sequence). The CDR3 protein is CAWREGLKGYTF.

The rearrangement links TRBV6-5 to TRBJ1-4. From germline, CDR1 is MNHEY and CDR2 SVGAGI. The CDR3 has 19 residues. The CDR3 spells CASSYFSTVRQSTNEKLFF.

The chain is built from TRBV12-3 or TRBV12-4 and TRBJ2-5. CDR3 length: 14 residues. CDR3 in amino acids: CASSFKGYQETQYF.

The rearrangement joins TRBV7-9 to TRBJ1-2; the TCRdb D gene call, TRBD1, has no DNA to confirm it. In germline, CDR1 is SEHNR, CDR2 FQNEAQ (reference sequence). This CDR3 has 15 residues. The CDR3 protein is CASSAAGQGAYGYTF.

This chain uses TRBV4-1 with TRBJ2-2. The CDR3 consists of 14 residues. CDR1 MGHRA and CDR2 YSYEKL come from the germline V gene. CDR3 residues: CASSQVRVTGELFF.